The 22 T cell receptor beta chains in this list originate from one sample, sequenced in a study of T-cell memory formation after mild COVID-19. TCRdb independently ran MiXCR on the 5' RACE reads; one entry per CDR3 protein. The sample contains 200,000 to 300,000 distinct CDR3 sequences, 16% of which appear only once. The sample comprised PBMCs or a T cell subset sorted from them (not recorded which). These receptors came from a man aged 18 to 29 who had mild COVID-19 (a few samples of this study predate the infection). Cell type and time point are not known.

The CDR3 nucleotides read TGCGCCAGCAGCGGATTGAGCTCCTACAATGAGCAGTTCTTC. It yields the protein CASSGLSSYNEQFF. The gene calls are TRBV4-1 and TRBJ2-1; no firm D call. Germline V gives CDR1 MGHRA, CDR2 YSYEKL. Between the trimmed V and J ends, which lost 5 bases and 0 bases, there was a span of 8 bases. The CDR3 consists of 14 residues.

J is TRBJ1-1 and V is TRBV6-5; D not certain. V was clipped by 0 bases and J by 5 bases, with 13 bases between them. Looked up from germline, CDR1 is MNHEY and CDR2 is SVGAGI. The CDR3 consists of 15 residues. For the CDR3, the DNA is TGTGCCAGCAGTTACTCGGCCACAGAAGGTACTGAAGCTTTCTTT. Protein product: CASSYSATEGTEAFF.

The V and J genes are TRBV9 and TRBJ1-2; D is unresolved. Germline V gene lookup returns CDR1 SGDLS and CDR2 YYNGEE. The CDR3 is made up of 12 amino acids. Trimming took off 1 base at V and 7 bases at J, with 8 bases between the two ends. CDR3 in DNA: TGTGCCAGCAGCGTACCGGGGAGTGGCTACACCTTC. Protein: CASSVPGSGYTF.

In this sample, this clonotype turned up a few times. DNA of the CDR3: TGTGCCAGCAGCTTGCGAAAGGGGATCGGCACCGGGGAGCTGTTTTTT. Its translation: CASSLRKGIGTGELFF. The chain recombines TRBV28 with TRBJ2-2; D may be TRBD1 (5 bases). The CDR3 sequence is 16 residues long. V lost 6 bases and J 4 bases, leaving 18 bases between the germline ends. Germline loops: CDR1 MDHEN, CDR2 SYDVKM.

The chain recombines TRBV18 with TRBJ1-2; 7 nucleotides match TRBD1. Germline lookup yields CDR1 KGHSH and CDR2 LQKENI. The CDR3 has 15 amino acids. J lost 8 bases, V lost 4 bases, and 13 bases had no gene match. In nucleotides, the CDR3 is TGTGCCAGCTCACATGGACAGGCGGGGGCTGAGGGCTACACCTTC. Protein sequence: CASSHGQAGAEGYTF.

This clonotype was observed a handful of times. This chain links TRBV4-3 with TRBJ2-7; D might be TRBD1 (6 bases). Germline loops: CDR1 LGHNA, CDR2 YSLEER. The length of the CDR3 is 15 residues. V was clipped by 0 bases and J by 3 bases, with 12 bases between them. CDR3 coding DNA: TGCGCCAGCAGCCAAGATAGGCAGGGGCGCTACGAGCAGTACTTC. Translation: CASSQDRQGRYEQYF.

This chain uses TRBV5-4 with TRBJ2-1; TRBD2 is a possible D gene (7 bases). This CDR3 region has 13 residues. CDR1 and CDR2 (germline): SGHNT, YYREEE (reference sequence). Trimming pared 7 bases from V and 7 bases from J, leaving 15 bases between. The CDR3 spells CASLWGGRNEQFF. The CDR3 nucleotides are TGTGCCAGCTTGTGGGGGGGCAGGAATGAGCAGTTCTTC. The full variable domain, rest sourced from reference TRBV5-4 and TRBJ2-1, is ETGVTQSPTHLIKTRGQQVTLRCSSQSGHNTVSWYQQALGQGPQFIFQYYREEENGRGNFPPRFSGLQFPNYSSELNVNALELDDSALYLCASLWGGRNEQFFGPGTRLTVL.

This clonotype has a handful of counts. CDR3 residues: CASSLNGLRAAGELFF. The CDR3 coding sequence is TGTGCCAGCAGCTTAAATGGCCTACGCGCGGCCGGGGAGCTGTTTTTT. The chain carries TRBV7-2 and TRBJ2-2; D call uncertain. The CDR3 length is 16 residues. Trimming pared 2 bases from V and 6 bases from J, leaving 16 bases between. Germline V gene lookup returns CDR1 SGHTA and CDR2 FQGNSA.

The chain uses TRBV15 and TRBJ1-2; D may be TRBD1 (5 bases). The CDR3 extends over 16 amino acids. From germline, CDR1 is LNHNV and CDR2 YYDKDF (reference sequence). With 0 bases removed from V and 4 bases from J, the gap between germline ends came to 15 bases. CDR3 loop: CATSRDYEGLVYGYTF. The DNA of the CDR3 is TGTGCCACCAGCAGAGATTACGAGGGGCTGGTCTATGGCTACACCTTC.

This clonotype was found a few times. The J gene is TRBJ2-7, the V gene TRBV2; D is uncertain. The CDR3 totals 12 residues. Germline CDR1 reads SNHLY; CDR2 reads FYNNEI. The germline V and J ends were trimmed by 1 base and 5 bases, with 6 bases remaining between them. The CDR3 region is CASSEVTNEQYF. In DNA, the CDR3 is TGTGCCAGCAGTGAAGTAACTAACGAGCAGTACTTC.

This clonotype has just a few counts. V usage is TRBV10-3 and J usage is TRBJ1-5, with 10 positions matching TRBD1. Germline V gene lookup returns CDR1 ENHRY and CDR2 SYGVKD. This CDR3 comprises 15 residues. The V segment lost 0 bases and the J segment 5 bases; nucleotides outside the gene matches: 1. Here the CDR3 DNA reads TGTGCCATCAGTGAGTCGGGACAGGGGCATCAGCCCCAGCATTTT. Its translation: CAISESGQGHQPQHF.

This clonotype was counted only a few times. The V gene is TRBV6-6, the J gene TRBJ2-7, with 9 bases matching TRBD1. Germline CDR1 and CDR2: MNHNY and SVGAGI (reference sequence). The CDR3 has 17 residues. V was clipped by 8 bases and J by 2 bases; unmatched bases: 16. CDR3 bases: TGTGCCAGCTGGGGGGAAGGGACAGGGCCGAAAACCTACGAGCAGTACTTC. This encodes CASWGEGTGPKTYEQYF.

This clonotype has just a few counts. The V call is TRBV7-9, the J call TRBJ2-5, with 13 nucleotides matching TRBD2. J lost 3 bases, V lost 5 bases, and 6 bases had no gene match. The CDR3 is 16 amino acids. CDR1 is SEHNR, CDR2 FQNEAQ, per germline (reference sequence). The CDR3 loop reads CASSPPGLAGKETQYF. DNA for the CDR3: TGTGCCAGCAGCCCGCCGGGACTAGCGGGGAAAGAGACCCAGTACTTC.

This clonotype occurred once. V and J are TRBV11-2 and TRBJ2-2; 7 bases are a match to TRBD2. The trim removed 5 bases at V and 7 bases at J, leaving 4 bases unmatched. Germline V CDR1 and CDR2: SGHAT, FQNNGV. This CDR3 region has 13 residues. The CDR3 loop is CASSRGEGGELFF. The CDR3 DNA sequence: TGTGCCAGCAGCCGAGGGGAGGGCGGGGAGCTGTTTTTT.

This clonotype was detected a few times. The rearrangement links TRBV7-9 to TRBJ2-7, with D hard to call. This CDR3 is 12 amino acids long. Germline values: CDR1 SEHNR, CDR2 FQNEAQ (reference sequence). The V gene lost 8 bases and the J gene lost 3 bases, with 11 bases spanning the gap. CDR3: CASGKVFYEQYF. The CDR3 DNA reads TGTGCCAGCGGTAAAGTTTTCTACGAGCAGTACTTC. Full variable domain (missing parts from reference TRBV7-9 and TRBJ2-7): DTGVSQNPRHKITKRGQNVTFRCDPISEHNRLYWYRQTLGQGPEFLTYFQNEAQLEKSRLLSDRFSAERPKGSFSTLEIQRTEQGDSAMYLCASGKVFYEQYFGPGTRLTVT.

In its sample, this clonotype was seen a few times. The chain joins TRBV12-3 or TRBV12-4 to TRBJ2-5; D not certain. CDR3 length: 13 amino acids. With 1 base removed from V and 4 bases from J, the gap between germline ends came to 7 bases. The CDR3 region is CASSLVEVETQYF. Written as DNA, the CDR3 is TGTGCCAGCAGTTTAGTAGAAGTAGAGACCCAGTACTTC.

This clonotype occurred a few times. This sequence joins TRBV6-1 and TRBJ2-2, with D maybe TRBD1 (6 bases). V lost 8 bases to trimming and J lost 2 bases, with 15 bases between them. Germline V gene sequence: CDR1 MNHNS, CDR2 SASEGT. The CDR3 spans 15 residues. CDR3 loop: CASRTGTRNTGELFF. For the CDR3, the DNA is TGTGCCAGCCGGACGGGGACAAGAAACACCGGGGAGCTGTTTTTT.

This clonotype was counted a few times. The chain carries TRBV4-3 and TRBJ1-1, with a weak D call TRBD1 (6 bases). There are 14 residues in the CDR3. V was shortened by 4 bases and J by 1 base, with 10 bases between the two germline ends. The V gene's germline CDR1 is LGHNA and CDR2 YSLEER. The CDR3 nucleotides are TGCGCCAGCAGCCTGGAACAGGGGAACACTGAAGCTTTCTTT. As protein: CASSLEQGNTEAFF.

The rearrangement uses TRBV2 and TRBJ1-5, with 7 bases aligning to TRBD1. This CDR3 is built from 15 residues. From germline, CDR1 is SNHLY and CDR2 FYNNEI. J lost 6 bases, V lost 0 bases, and 5 bases had no gene match. In nucleotides, the CDR3 is TGTGCCAGCAGTGAAGCGAACAGGGGCACTCAGCCCCAGCATTTT. Translating gives CASSEANRGTQPQHF.

The chain is built from TRBV6-2 or TRBV6-3 and TRBJ1-1; TRBD1 is a possible D gene (5 bases). The CDR3 is 11 amino acids. V lost 5 bases and J 11 bases, leaving 12 bases between the germline ends. Germline V gives CDR1 MNHEY, CDR2 SVGEGT. CDR3 region: CASSGSGPAFF. The CDR3 nucleotides are TGTGCCAGCAGTGGGTCAGGGCCGGCTTTCTTT.

This clonotype was observed a handful of times. This CDR3 reads CASSQDRGSNYGYTF. The CDR3 nucleotides are TGTGCCAGCAGCCAGGACAGGGGATCCAACTATGGCTACACCTTC. The gene calls are TRBV7-9 and TRBJ1-2; 9 nucleotides line up with TRBD1. The CDR3 totals 15 residues. Losses at the gene ends were 5 bases for V and 2 bases for J; bases not matched to a gene: 6. Germline V gene data show CDR1 as SEHNR and CDR2 as FQNEAQ (reference sequence).

The rearrangement links TRBV12-3 or TRBV12-4 to TRBJ1-2; TRBD1 might be the D (6 bases). This CDR3 spans 15 amino acids. V was trimmed by 1 base and J by 9 bases, leaving 18 bases between them. CDR3 DNA sequence: TGTGCCAGCAGTTTAGGCGGGACAAGTCTGAGAAGCTACACCTTC. This encodes CASSLGGTSLRSYTF.